The T cell receptor (beta chain) under discussion was sequenced for a study of T-cell reconstitution after alpha-beta-depleted transplantation in children. This clonotype was seen at least ten times. This sample's TCRbeta library carried unique molecular identifier barcodes. Using its own MiXCR run on the PCR reads, TCRdb lists one record per CDR3 protein. The sample shows about 610,000 distinct CDR3 sequences, roughly a tenth of them seen only once. V lost 6 bases to trimming and J lost 3 bases; unmatched junction nucleotides: 3. Germline V gene sequence: CDR1 SQVTM, CDR2 ANQGSEA. The CDR3 totals 13 residues.

The receptor was isolated from a human donor who donated a stem cell graft to a child with acute myeloid leukemia. The chain uses TRBV29-1 and TRBJ2-2; 8 bases are a match to TRBD2. The sequenced sample was PBMCs from the stem cell graft donor, obtained from the stem cell graft. The CDR3 DNA follows: TGCAGCGTAGCGGGAGTGTACACCGGGGAGCTGTTTTTT. Translating gives CSVAGVYTGELFF.